Listed below are T cell receptor beta chains from one sample, sequenced in a study of blood T cell repertoires in COVID-19. Profiled with immunoSEQ multiplex PCR; TCRdb holds only in-frame clones, not every one. The sample yields roughly 100,000 clones, roughly 80% seen once. The sequencing input was peripheral blood. The source is a woman over 75 with acute or convalescent COVID-19. Each CDR3 is given with its conserved first and last residue. D genes are given only for firm matches. Not all rows give a size; the values are once, few, many and, for expanded clones, a class.

cdr3_length,j_call,v_call,d_call,clone_size,cdr3_nt,cdr3_aa
16,TRBJ2-5,TRBV28,TRBD2,-,TGTGCCAGCAGTTTGGCGGGACTAGCGGGAGAAGAGACCCAGTACTTC,CASSLAGLAGEETQYF
14,TRBJ1-6,TRBV5-4,TRBD1,-,TGTGCCAGCAGCTACAGGGGAGCTAGTGGGGCCCTCCACTTT,CASSYRGASGALHF
14,TRBJ2-1,TRBV5-1,-,few,TGCGCCAGCGGGGAAACTAGCTCCGGCAATGAGCAGTTCTTC,CASGETSSGNEQFF
15,TRBJ2-2,TRBV6-2/TRBV6-3,TRBD1,few,TGTGCCAGCAGTTACGGAGACAGGGACGCCGGGGAGCTGTTTTTT,CASSYGDRDAGELFF
19,TRBJ2-1,TRBV29-1,TRBD2,-,TGCAGCGTGGCAGCCGGGACTAGCGGGAGGGCCGATAGCTACAATGAGCAGTTCTTC,CSVAAGTSGRADSYNEQFF
13,TRBJ2-7,TRBV12-3/TRBV12-4,-,-,TGTGCCAGCAGTTTAGCGGGGGACTTCGAGCAGTACTTC,CASSLAGDFEQYF
13,TRBJ1-2,TRBV27,TRBD1,-,TGTGCCAGCAGTTTGACAGGGGGCTATGGCTACACCTTC,CASSLTGGYGYTF
14,TRBJ2-7,TRBV28,TRBD1,-,TGTGCCAGCAGGACAGGGGCCAGCTCCTACGAGCAGTACTTC,CASRTGASSYEQYF
16,TRBJ2-5,TRBV4-3,-,few,TGCGCCAGCAGCCAAGAGGGAGGGGGGGGCCAAGAGACCCAGTACTTC,CASSQEGGGGQETQYF
13,TRBJ2-1,TRBV4-1,TRBD2,-,TGCGCCAGCAGCCAAGGGAGGACTAGCCACCAGTTCTTC,CASSQGRTSHQFF
15,TRBJ2-7,TRBV5-1,TRBD1,-,TGCGCCAGCAGCTTGAGAGGGGGCGCCTCCTACGAGCAGTACTTC,CASSLRGGASYEQYF
12,TRBJ2-1,TRBV29-1,-,many,TGCAGCGTTGGCCCACGGAGCGATGAGCAGTTCTTC,CSVGPRSDEQFF
11,TRBJ2-3,TRBV29-1,-,-,TGCAGCGTTGTCACGGCAGATACGCAGTATTTT,CSVVTADTQYF
16,TRBJ2-7,TRBV15,-,-,TGTGCCACCAGCAGCGATGGACAGCGCTCGTCCTACGAGCAGTACTTC,CATSSDGQRSSYEQYF
16,TRBJ1-6,TRBV27,-,-,TGTGCCAGCAGTCCCTCCAGGGTCTACTATAATTCACCCCTCCACTTT,CASSPSRVYYNSPLHF
14,TRBJ2-5,TRBV2,-,once,TGTGCCAGCAGTATAGAAGAGTACCAAGAGACCCAGTACTTC,CASSIEEYQETQYF
16,TRBJ2-2,TRBV4-2,TRBD2,-,TGTGCCAGCAGCCATGCGGGAGGTCCGAACACCGGGGAGCTGTTTTTT,CASSHAGGPNTGELFF
16,TRBJ1-1,TRBV4-2,-,-,TGTGCCAGCAGCCAAGACTCCCAGAGGGCTTGGACTGAAGCTTTCTTT,CASSQDSQRAWTEAFF
13,TRBJ1-4,TRBV10-3,-,-,TGTGCCATCAGTGAGTCTATTGGCGAAAAACTGTTTTTT,CAISESIGEKLFF
15,TRBJ1-1,TRBV15,TRBD1,-,TGTGCCACCAGCAGGGACAGGGACGGCGACACTGAAGCTTTCTTT,CATSRDRDGDTEAFF
14,TRBJ2-7,TRBV5-1,TRBD1,few,TGCGCCAGCAGCCTTGGGACAGCCGCCTACGAGCAGTACTTC,CASSLGTAAYEQYF
14,TRBJ2-3,TRBV19,TRBD1,once,TGTGCCAGTAGTCCACGACAGGGGAGAGATACGCAGTATTTT,CASSPRQGRDTQYF
18,TRBJ2-6,TRBV29-1,TRBD1,-,TGCAGCGTTGAAGAAGGGTGGCAGGGGGTGACTGGGGCCAACGTCCTGACTTTC,CSVEEGWQGVTGANVLTF
15,TRBJ1-1,TRBV27,-,-,TGTGCCAGCAGTTTATCGATAAGAGGGAACACTGAAGCTTTCTTT,CASSLSIRGNTEAFF
15,TRBJ2-2,TRBV5-1,TRBD2,-,TGCGCCAGCAGCTTGGCTAGCGGCTACACCGGGGAGCTGTTTTTT,CASSLASGYTGELFF
13,TRBJ1-2,TRBV28,-,-,TGTGCCAGCAGTTCACAGGGTTTCTATGGCTACACCTTC,CASSSQGFYGYTF
13,TRBJ1-1,TRBV29-1,-,once,TGCAGTGGCGGGGGATACATGAACACTGAAGCTTTCTTT,CSGGGYMNTEAFF
14,TRBJ1-1,TRBV19,TRBD1,-,TGTGCCAGTAGTGGGACAGGGGAGAACACTGAAGCTTTCTTT,CASSGTGENTEAFF
12,TRBJ1-5,TRBV19,-,-,TGTGCCAGTAGTATCCGGAATCAGCCCCAGCATTTT,CASSIRNQPQHF
15,TRBJ1-1,TRBV1,-,-,TGCACCAGCAGCCAGACAACAGGGGCGGACACTGAAGCTTTCTTT,CTSSQTTGADTEAFF
15,TRBJ1-4,TRBV6-1,-,-,TGTGCCAGCAGTGAAGGCAGTCCAACTAATGAAAAACTGTTTTTT,CASSEGSPTNEKLFF
18,TRBJ2-2,TRBV19,-,-,TGTGCCAGTAGTATATCTTCGGGGATCCCACTCGACACCGGGGAGCTGTTTTTT,CASSISSGIPLDTGELFF
15,TRBJ1-1,TRBV10-1,-,few,TGCGCCAGCAGTGAGTCAAAACAGATGAACACTGAAGCTTTCTTT,CASSESKQMNTEAFF
17,TRBJ2-1,TRBV5-4,TRBD1,-,TGTGCCAGCAGCTTATACAGGGGACGCATATTATACAATGAGCAGTTCTTC,CASSLYRGRILYNEQFF
14,TRBJ1-4,TRBV7-2,TRBD1,once,TGTGCCAGCAGCTTCGGACAGGGGAAAGAAAAACTGTTTTTT,CASSFGQGKEKLFF
13,TRBJ1-2,TRBV29-1,-,-,TGCAGCGTTGCGGGTGGCCCCTACTATGGCTACACCTTC,CSVAGGPYYGYTF
16,TRBJ1-5,TRBV2,-,-,TGTGCCAGCAGTGAAGAAAATTTCCTTAGCAATCAGCCCCAGCATTTT,CASSEENFLSNQPQHF
17,TRBJ2-6,TRBV19,TRBD1,-,TGTGCCAGTACCAGGGGGTCTAGTGGCTCTGGGGCCAACGTCCTGACTTTC,CASTRGSSGSGANVLTF
13,TRBJ1-5,TRBV2,-,-,TGTGCCAGCAGTGAAGCGAAGGGAGGGGGTGAGCATTTT,CASSEAKGGGEHF
15,TRBJ2-2,TRBV2,TRBD2,-,TGTGCCAGCATCGGGACTAGCGCGTTCTCCGGGGAGCTGTTTTTT,CASIGTSAFSGELFF
13,TRBJ1-5,TRBV18,TRBD1,few,TGTGCCAGCTCACCAGATCGAGACAGGGCCCCTAATTTT,CASSPDRDRAPNF
15,TRBJ2-3,TRBV13,-,-,TGTGCCAGCAGAAAATGGGAGCTGCGGACAGATACGCAGTATTTT,CASRKWELRTDTQYF
15,TRBJ2-3,TRBV5-1,-,-,TGCGCCAGCAGCTTGGGGAGCGGCCGCACAGATACGCAGTATTTT,CASSLGSGRTDTQYF
13,TRBJ1-3,TRBV3-1/TRBV3-2,-,-,TGTGCCAGCAGCCAATCTTTAGGGGACACCATATATTTT,CASSQSLGDTIYF
15,TRBJ2-1,TRBV24-1,TRBD2,few,TGTGCCACCGGACGGACTAGCGGGGCTTACAATGAGCAGTTCTTC,CATGRTSGAYNEQFF
18,TRBJ2-7,TRBV15,TRBD2,-,TGTGCCACCAGCAGGGGACTAGGGATCGGGACTAGTTCCTACGAGCAGTACTTC,CATSRGLGIGTSSYEQYF
16,TRBJ2-7,TRBV18,TRBD2,-,TGTGCCAGCTCACCCGGGACTAGCGGGAGCTTAGGCGAGCAGTACTTC,CASSPGTSGSLGEQYF
14,TRBJ2-7,TRBV11-2,TRBD1,-,TGTGCCAGCAGCTTATTAACAGGGGCCTACGAGCAGTACTTC,CASSLLTGAYEQYF
14,TRBJ2-3,TRBV7-9,TRBD2,few,TGTGCCAGCAGCCACCCTTCTAGCGGAGATACGCAGTATTTT,CASSHPSSGDTQYF
15,TRBJ1-4,TRBV28,-,-,TGTGCCAGCAGTCCACAGGGAAGGGCTAATGAAAAACTGTTTTTT,CASSPQGRANEKLFF
13,TRBJ1-2,TRBV3-1/TRBV3-2,-,-,TGTGCCAGCAGCCTAAGGGGGGGCTTCGGCTACACCTTC,CASSLRGGFGYTF